Here is one T cell receptor beta chain with its context. Its antigen is not identified. In TCRdb, the RT-PCR reads were re-called with MiXCR into one record per CDR3 protein. In the table there are under 550,000 distinct CDR3 sequences, roughly 7.6% of which are singletons. The data derive from a study of response to subunit inactivated influenza vaccine. The study, taken as a whole, reports: Seasonal influenza vaccination, on each occasion, was suggested by the authors to recruit few new T cells.

CDR1 LGHNA and CDR2 YSLEER come from the germline V gene. CDR3 size: 14 residues. The germline V and J ends were trimmed by 1 base and 6 bases, with 10 bases remaining between them. The receptor was derived from a man aged 50 to 69 who received an inactivated influenza vaccine. The chain is built from TRBV4-3 and TRBJ2-4; D possibly corresponds to TRBD1 (5 bases). Source: PBMCs from blood, taken around 25 months after vaccination. The CDR3 here is CASSQAGMANIQYF. The DNA for the CDR3 is TGCGCCAGCAGCCAAGCAGGGATGGCAAACATTCAGTACTTC.